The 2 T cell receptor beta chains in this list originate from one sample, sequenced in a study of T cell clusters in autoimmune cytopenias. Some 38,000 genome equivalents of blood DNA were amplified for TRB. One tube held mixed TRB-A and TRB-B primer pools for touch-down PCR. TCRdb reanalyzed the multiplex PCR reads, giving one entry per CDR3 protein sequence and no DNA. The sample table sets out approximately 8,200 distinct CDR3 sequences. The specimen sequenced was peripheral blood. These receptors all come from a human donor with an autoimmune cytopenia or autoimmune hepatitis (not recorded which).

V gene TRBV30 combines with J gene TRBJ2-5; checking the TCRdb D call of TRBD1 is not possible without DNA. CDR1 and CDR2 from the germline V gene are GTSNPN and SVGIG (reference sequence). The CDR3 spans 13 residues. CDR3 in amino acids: CAWRSFGAETQYF.

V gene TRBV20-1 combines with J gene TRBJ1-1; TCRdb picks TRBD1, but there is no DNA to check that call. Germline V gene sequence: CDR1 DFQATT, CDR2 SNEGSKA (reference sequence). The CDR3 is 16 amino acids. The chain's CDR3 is CSARGVSGQSGTEAFF.